The sequence of this T cell receptor beta chain was determined in a study of metastatic and nonmetastatic thyroid tumors (TCRdb year 2020). Looking at the study overall: Repertoires from peripheral blood and from tumor or nodule tissue samples of malignant and benign thyroid patients were compared.

The method was PCR. The sequencer listed for this sample is Illumina HiSeq 4000. High-throughput sequencing was used to profile the TCR beta-chain CDR3 region of every patient. Per the authors' processing: CDR3 differences across clinicopathological groups were used to build a classifier for discriminating distant-metastatic papillary thyroid cancer patients. The Shannon index was used to assess repertoire diversity, and the Morisita-Horn index was used to assess tumor-blood repertoire similarity. In-frame beta chains were kept once TCRdb had trimmed the public reads at Q25 with fastp and called clones with MiXCR. The V and J calls were determined by TCRdb, not by the authors. The sample includes some 84,000 clones, with around 7.8% observed a single time. Roughly 10% of the sample is in the top ten clones. V and J lose 1 base and 6 bases, and a span of 13 bases separates them. The germline V gene supplies CDR1 SGHAT and CDR2 FQNNGV. Counted from cysteine to phenylalanine, this CDR3 has 15 amino acids. Of all the DNA, just the CDR3 is kept, 45 bases in frame from base 1.

Summary of the overall study and its limitations: In both blood and tumor samples, TCR beta diversity was reported to be significantly higher in malignant tumors than in benign nodules.

No treatment had been received by any patient before thyroid surgery. Using T-cell receptor beta sequencing, the study looked back at clinical samples from patients collected from about 2011 to 2018. This clone was seen at least ten times. It lacks a known antigen. No much larger clonotype is one base removed from it; base qualities were not supplied. Sequencing was done on a sample of blood. The sequence derives from a female donor with papillary thyroid cancer or a benign thyroid nodule (not recorded which). Some clones in this sample may be carry-over from other donors' samples. Recombination connected TRBV11-2 to TRBJ1-5; the D gene identity is not certain. The DNA sequence reads TGTGCCAGCAGCTTAGGTGCGCGGTCAGGTCAGCCCCAGCATTTT. It codes for CASSLGARSGQPQHF.